Listed below are T cell receptor beta chains from one sample, sequenced in a study of CD8 T cells in ankylosing spondylitis. TCRdb reprocessed the 5' RACE reads with MiXCR, giving one entry per CDR3 protein. This sample has around 490,000 distinct CDR3 sequences, with 5.3% found just once. Sequenced sample: blood, either unsorted or a sorted T cell fraction (not recorded which). The origin of the receptors is a male donor with ankylosing spondylitis. Each CDR3 is given with its conserved first and last residue. D genes are given only for firm matches. Expanded clones are given a class, and other clones once, few, many or no size at all.

TRBJ2-1,TRBD2,few,TRBV29-1,CSVSGLAGGSAYNEQFF,TGCAGCGTTTCGGGACTAGCGGGAGGGTCTGCCTACAATGAGCAGTTCTTC
TRBJ2-7,TRBD2,few,TRBV18,CASSLGLAGTREQYF,TGTGCCAGCTCACTCGGACTAGCGGGGACGCGGGAGCAGTACTTC
TRBJ1-2,-,many,TRBV7-9,CASSQQTDNYGYTF,TGTGCCAGCAGCCAACAGACAGATAACTATGGCTACACCTTC
TRBJ2-5,-,many,TRBV29-1,CSVSPGGETQYF,TGCAGCGTTAGCCCAGGAGGAGAGACCCAGTACTTC
TRBJ1-1,-,many,TRBV10-1,CASRSGVNTEAFF,TGCGCCAGCAGAAGCGGGGTGAACACTGAAGCTTTCTTT
TRBJ1-4,TRBD1,many,TRBV12-3/TRBV12-4,CASSVSGGAKKLFF,TGTGCCAGCAGCGTCTCAGGGGGGGCGAAAAAACTGTTTTTT
TRBJ2-2,-,many,TRBV4-3,CASSHWTSTGELFF,TGCGCCAGCAGCCATTGGACATCCACCGGGGAGCTGTTTTTT
TRBJ2-1,-,many,TRBV29-1,CSVGKPGLRRYNEQFF,TGCAGCGTGGGAAAACCGGGACTCAGACGTTACAATGAGCAGTTCTTC
TRBJ2-4,-,many,TRBV12-3/TRBV12-4,CASTEGWGDIQYF,TGTGCCAGCACCGAAGGCTGGGGGGACATTCAGTACTTC
TRBJ1-1,-,many,TRBV5-6,CASSPVAGENTEAFF,TGTGCCAGCAGCCCAGTAGCCGGAGAGAACACTGAAGCTTTCTTT
TRBJ1-3,-,many,TRBV12-3/TRBV12-4,CASSLQAPSSGNTIYF,TGTGCCAGCAGTTTACAGGCCCCATCCTCTGGAAACACCATATATTTT
TRBJ1-1,TRBD1,many,TRBV6-5,CASSYQGDRTEAFF,TGTGCCAGCAGTTACCAGGGGGATAGAACTGAAGCTTTCTTT
TRBJ2-3,TRBD2,many,TRBV27,CASSPRAGGITDTQYF,TGTGCCAGCAGCCCTCGAGCGGGGGGGATCACAGATACGCAGTATTTT
TRBJ1-3,-,many,TRBV11-2,CASSLTWGSLSGNTIYF,TGTGCCAGCAGCTTGACCTGGGGCAGCCTCTCTGGAAACACCATATATTTT
TRBJ2-7,TRBD1,many,TRBV29-1,CSVTGDHEQYF,TGCAGCGTGACAGGGGACCACGAGCAGTACTTC
TRBJ1-2,-,many,TRBV7-2,CASSLRASPTELYGYTF,TGTGCCAGCAGCCTAAGGGCCTCCCCTACAGAGCTCTATGGCTACACCTTC
TRBJ1-4,-,many,TRBV27,CASSPDGRLSNEKLFF,TGTGCCAGCAGTCCGGACGGACGGCTGTCTAATGAAAAACTGTTTTTT
TRBJ1-2,-,many,TRBV5-1,CASSPMGTYDGYTF,TGCGCCAGCAGCCCGATGGGGACTTATGATGGCTACACCTTC
TRBJ2-7,-,many,TRBV7-2,CASSLLASPRVYEQYF,TGTGCCAGCAGCTTATTAGCGTCGCCTCGGGTTTACGAGCAGTACTTC
TRBJ2-7,-,many,TRBV6-2/TRBV6-3,CASRRSPATYEQYF,TGTGCCAGCAGACGGTCTCCGGCCACCTACGAGCAGTACTTC
TRBJ2-5,-,few,TRBV20-1,CSAPPPGGETQYF,TGCAGTGCTCCCCCTCCCGGGGGAGAGACCCAGTACTTC
TRBJ2-2,-,-,TRBV12-5,CASGKSRGAATGELFF,TGTGCTAGTGGCAAATCGAGGGGGGCGGCCACCGGGGAGCTGTTTTTT
TRBJ2-2,-,-,TRBV5-1,CASSLTSPTGELFF,TGCGCCAGCAGCTTGACATCCCCCACCGGGGAGCTGTTTTTT
TRBJ1-5,-,many,TRBV28,CASSTGKGQPQHF,TGTGCCAGCAGTACAGGGAAGGGTCAGCCCCAGCATTTT
TRBJ2-5,-,many,TRBV2,CASTPGPQGTQYF,TGTGCCAGCACCCCGGGACCCCAAGGGACCCAGTACTTC
TRBJ1-2,TRBD1,many,TRBV28,CASSLDRDNYGYTF,TGTGCCAGCAGTTTAGACAGGGATAACTATGGCTACACCTTC
TRBJ1-1,-,many,TRBV6-5,CASSYATNTEAFF,TGTGCCAGCAGTTACGCGACTAACACTGAAGCTTTCTTT
TRBJ2-7,TRBD2,many,TRBV18,CASSPGISGTSWEQYF,TGTGCCAGCTCACCCGGAATTAGCGGGACTAGCTGGGAGCAGTACTTC
TRBJ2-2,-,many,TRBV11-2,CASSAGGLGELFF,TGTGCCAGCAGCGCCGGGGGATTAGGGGAGCTGTTTTTT
TRBJ2-3,-,many,TRBV10-3,CAISESRGRDTQYF,TGTGCCATCAGTGAGTCGAGGGGGAGGGATACGCAGTATTTT
TRBJ2-7,TRBD2,few,TRBV7-2,CASSRSSGMYEQYF,TGTGCCAGCAGCAGATCTAGCGGGATGTACGAGCAGTACTTC
TRBJ2-1,-,many,TRBV5-1,CASSLGTTPNNEQFF,TGCGCCAGCAGCTTGGGGACTACCCCAAACAATGAGCAGTTCTTC
TRBJ2-1,TRBD2,many,TRBV20-1,CSVRAGGSGNEQFF,TGCAGTGTCCGGGCGGGAGGTTCGGGCAATGAGCAGTTCTTC
TRBJ1-1,TRBD1,many,TRBV4-2,CASSPTGDSLMNTEAFF,TGTGCCAGCAGCCCTACTGGGGACAGCTTAATGAACACTGAAGCTTTCTTT
TRBJ1-1,-,many,TRBV6-2/TRBV6-3,CASSYIRRTEAFF,TGTGCCAGCAGTTATATCAGAAGAACTGAAGCTTTCTTT
TRBJ1-1,-,many,TRBV29-1,CSVREDMNTEAFF,TGCAGCGTGCGAGAAGACATGAACACTGAAGCTTTCTTT
TRBJ1-6,-,few,TRBV27,CASSSDRIISPLHF,TGTGCCAGCAGTTCTGACAGGATAATTTCACCCCTCCACTTT
TRBJ2-5,-,many,TRBV7-2,CASGYMSQETQYF,TGTGCCAGCGGCTATATGAGCCAAGAGACCCAGTACTTC
TRBJ2-7,TRBD2,many,TRBV29-1,CSVGGTSGRYYQYF,TGCAGCGTTGGGGGGACTAGCGGGAGATACTACCAGTACTTC
TRBJ2-7,TRBD2,many,TRBV15,CATSRDVASGFLF,TGTGCCACCAGCAGAGATGTCGCTAGCGGGTTCCTCTTC
TRBJ2-1,TRBD1,many,TRBV5-1,CASSWGTAGQFF,TGCGCCAGCAGCTGGGGGACAGCCGGGCAGTTCTTC
TRBJ2-5,TRBD2,many,TRBV20-1,CSALLAGKETQYF,TGCAGTGCTCTCCTAGCGGGGAAAGAGACCCAGTACTTC
TRBJ2-2,TRBD1,few,TRBV7-3,CASSAGTGFTGELFF,TGTGCCAGCAGCGCAGGGACAGGCTTCACCGGGGAGCTGTTTTTT
TRBJ2-3,-,many,TRBV20-1,CSVVADTQYF,TGCAGTGTAGTTGCGGATACGCAGTATTTT
TRBJ2-1,-,many,TRBV6-1,CASSENVGRGGDEQFF,TGTGCCAGCAGTGAAAACGTCGGCAGGGGAGGGGATGAGCAGTTCTTC
TRBJ1-5,-,-,TRBV7-7,CASSSRRGEPQHF,TGTGCTAGCAGCTCCCGGCGGGGGGAACCCCAGCATTTT
TRBJ1-1,-,many,TRBV6-2/TRBV6-3,CASSYTWVSAFF,TGTGCCAGCAGTTACACTTGGGTGTCCGCTTTCTTT
TRBJ1-5,TRBD1,many,TRBV15,CATSRDRGTADNQPQHF,TGTGCCACCAGCAGGGACCGAGGGACAGCAGACAATCAGCCCCAGCATTTT
TRBJ1-2,-,many,TRBV12-5,CASGLDYRDRRGGYTF,TGTGCTAGTGGTTTGGACTACCGGGATCGGAGAGGTGGCTACACCTTC
TRBJ1-5,-,-,TRBV6-2/TRBV6-3,CASTNGDQPQHF,TGTGCCAGCACCAACGGTGATCAGCCCCAGCATTTT
TRBJ2-3,-,-,TRBV11-2,CASSPGGGTTQYF,TGTGCCAGCAGCCCAGGGGGGGGCACTACGCAGTATTTT
TRBJ2-3,-,many,TRBV5-1,CASSLGGGPNTDTQYF,TGCGCCAGCAGCTTGGGCGGCGGCCCCAACACAGATACGCAGTATTTT
TRBJ1-1,TRBD1,-,TRBV6-1,CASSDRARNTEALF,TGTGCCAGCTCTGACAGGGCGAGGAACACTGAAGCTCTCTTT
TRBJ1-2,-,many,TRBV4-3,CASSQDRDYYGYTF,TGCGCCAGCAGCCAAGATAGGGACTACTATGGCTACACCTTC